This passage covers 28 T cell receptor beta chains from one sample sequenced in a study of regulatory T cells in long-lasting Graves disease (dated by TCRdb to the early 2020s). The time point label on this specimen signifies: newly diagnosed GD, antithyroid drugs for less than 3 months. For both TCR sequencing and RNA sequencing, RNA was extracted from PBMCs in TRIzol. The library came from multiplex PCR. The sequencing machine was an Illumina HiSeq 4000. TCR beta libraries were built with iRepertoire HTBI primers and Arm-PCR amplification of CDR3 regions. TCRdb's own reprocessing of the public reads used fastp at Q25 and MiXCR and kept productive beta chains. Records with the same CDR3 protein are collapsed into one entry carrying the most frequent genes and DNA. The sample contains roughly 220,000 distinct CDR3 sequences, about 16% of them found a single time. The top ten clonotypes cover approximately 20% of the sample.

This material consisted of peripheral blood mononuclear cells (PBMCs), taken at new diagnosis, from a patient treated with antithyroid drugs. Receptor source: a female donor with Graves disease.

This clonotype has ten or more counts. The chain carries TRBV7-9 and TRBJ1-4; D unclear. Trimming took off 2 bases at V and 8 bases at J, with 15 bases between the two ends. CDR3 length: 15 residues. In germline, CDR1 is SEHNR, CDR2 FQNEAQ (reference sequence). The CDR3 sequence is CASSLLSGPGEKLFF. CDR3 nucleotides: TGTGCCAGCAGCTTATTGTCAGGCCCGGGGGAAAAACTGTTTTTT.

This clonotype was found many times. The chain is built from TRBV7-6 and TRBJ1-5; D is unresolved. The germline V and J ends were trimmed by 3 bases and 3 bases, with 9 bases remaining between them. The germline V gene encodes CDR1 SGHVS and CDR2 FNYEAQ. The CDR3 runs 14 residues. The CDR3 nucleotides are TGTGCCAGCAGCTTCGGTGGGATCAATCAGCCCCAGCATTTT. Translating gives CASSFGGINQPQHF.

This clonotype has a handful of counts. J is TRBJ2-4 and V is TRBV19; D call uncertain. Germline V gives CDR1 LNHDA, CDR2 SQIVND (reference sequence). The CDR3 length is 16 residues. The ends were cut back, 4 bases at V and 2 bases at J, with 15 bases in the middle. DNA for the CDR3: TGTGCCAGTAGTAGTCGGACGGTAATTACCAAAAACATTCAGTACTTC. Encoded protein: CASSSRTVITKNIQYF.

This clonotype was seen many times. The chain couples TRBV7-9 to TRBJ2-1, with D possibly matching TRBD2 (6 bases). The CDR3 consists of 19 residues. Deletions cut 2 bases from V and 8 bases from J, with 28 bases between. The germline CDR1 and CDR2 sequences are SEHNR and FQNEAQ (reference sequence). The CDR3 DNA sequence: TGTGCCAGCAGCTTATCGGAGTTGCGGTGGGGGGTCGGCGGTGATGAGCAGTTCTTC. Translation gives CASSLSELRWGVGGDEQFF.

The CDR3 nucleotides read TGTGCCAGCAGCATCGGACAGGGGGTCTCTGAAGCTTTCTTT. The encoded protein is CASSIGQGVSEAFF. The chain employs TRBV13 and TRBJ1-1; 10 nucleotides align to TRBD1. The CDR3 totals 14 residues. The V gene end was trimmed by 5 bases and the J gene end by 6 bases; junction bases not matched to a gene: 6. Germline CDR1 reads PRHDT; CDR2 reads FYEKMQ (reference sequence).

This clonotype was found many times. The chain has TRBV7-3 and TRBJ2-2; D could derive from TRBD1 or TRBD2 (5 bases each). CDR3 length equals 16 residues. V lost 6 bases, J lost 0 bases, and 14 bases lay in between. Germline CDR1 and CDR2: SGHTA and FQGTGA. The CDR3 nucleotides are TGTGCCAGCAGTTATACGGGACGGCCGAACACCGGGGAGCTGTTTTTT. Protein product: CASSYTGRPNTGELFF.

This clonotype was seen repeatedly, ten times or more. This chain uses TRBV12-3 or TRBV12-4 with TRBJ2-1; D possibly corresponds to TRBD2 (6 bases). Trimming removed 6 bases at V and 2 bases at J, with 11 bases between. CDR3 length equals 14 residues. The CDR3 DNA follows: TGTGCCAGCAGCCTAAGCGGGCCCTACAATGAGCAGTTCTTC. Translating it yields CASSLSGPYNEQFF.

This clonotype was seen a few times. A single base is all that separates this from a far larger clone, so a read error is likely. This rearrangement joins TRBV12-3 or TRBV12-4 to TRBJ1-1; 10 nucleotides agree with TRBD1. Germline trimming cut 5 bases from V and 6 bases from J; bases unmatched to any gene: 21. The CDR3 is 19 amino acids. CDR3 nucleotide sequence: TGTGCCAGCAGTGAGTACCTTGGGGACAGGGGCCGAACGAGCCCTGAAGCTTTCTTT. This sequence encodes CASSEYLGDRGRTSPEAFF.

This clonotype was counted many times. The V call is TRBV7-2, the J call TRBJ2-7; 9 positions agree with TRBD2. The germline CDR1 and CDR2 sequences are SGHTA and FQGNSA. This CDR3 comprises 15 residues. The trim removed 3 bases at V and 4 bases at J, leaving 7 bases unmatched. The CDR3 coding sequence is TGTGCCAGCAGCTTCGTAGCGGGAGCAGTATACGAGCAGTACTTC. This sequence encodes CASSFVAGAVYEQYF. The full variable domain, with the rest looked up from reference TRBV7-2 and TRBJ2-7, is GAGVSQSPSNKVTEKGKDVELRCDPISGHTALYWYRQSLGQGLEFLIYFQGNSAPDKSGLPSDRFSAERTGGSVSTLTIQRTQQEDSAVYLCASSFVAGAVYEQYFGPGTRLTVT.

This clonotype was detected many times. This chain connects TRBV7-9 to TRBJ2-7; 10 nucleotides line up with TRBD2. Losses at the gene ends were 5 bases for V and 0 bases for J; bases not matched to a gene: 10. The CDR3 is made up of 17 amino acids. CDR1 and CDR2 (germline): SEHNR, FQNEAQ (reference sequence). The CDR3 loop is CASSPPWTSGPSYEQYF. Here the CDR3 DNA reads TGTGCCAGCAGCCCCCCCTGGACTAGCGGCCCCTCCTACGAGCAGTACTTC.

This clonotype occurred many times. The rearrangement links TRBV7-6 to TRBJ1-6; the D gene is possibly TRBD1 (5 bases). Trimming left V 3 bases short and J 3 bases short, with 12 bases between. Germline loops: CDR1 SGHVS, CDR2 FNYEAQ. The CDR3 is 16 amino acids. CDR3 protein: CASSFTGTDYNSPLHF. The CDR3 coding sequence is TGTGCCAGCAGCTTTACCGGGACGGACTATAATTCACCCCTCCACTTT.

This clonotype was counted many times. The rearrangement uses TRBV7-9 and TRBJ2-7; D possibly corresponds to TRBD1 (5 bases). Germline V lookup: CDR1 SEHNR, CDR2 FQNEAQ (reference sequence). The CDR3 runs to 12 residues. The V gene lost 5 bases and the J gene lost 9 bases, with 14 bases spanning the gap. The CDR3 here is CASSPDTIGQYF. In DNA, the CDR3 is TGTGCCAGCAGCCCGGACACCATCGGGCAGTACTTC.

This clonotype was seen many times. The V gene is TRBV7-9, the J gene TRBJ2-4; no firm D call. V lost 4 bases to trimming and J lost 5 bases, with 6 bases between them. CDR3 size: 12 residues. The germline gives CDR1 SEHNR, CDR2 FQNEAQ (reference sequence). The CDR3 DNA reads as TGTGCCAGCAGCTCCCTGCAAAACATTCAGTACTTC. Translation: CASSSLQNIQYF.

Note on this clonotype: A read error may explain this, as a much larger clone is one base away. The chain joins TRBV7-9 to TRBJ1-1; D is perhaps TRBD1 (5 bases). CDR3 length: 13 residues. CDR1 and CDR2 (germline): SEHNR, FQNEAQ (reference sequence). DNA of the CDR3: TGTGCCGGCAGCTTAGGGACGTCTTCTGGAGCTTTCTTT. It encodes CAGSLGTSSGAFF.

Only one count was recorded for this clonotype. It is likely a read error: a sequence one base away is far more abundant. This chain connects TRBV7-9 to TRBJ2-5, with D tentatively TRBD2 (5 bases). The CDR3 runs to 15 residues. Looked up from germline, CDR1 is SEHNR and CDR2 is FQNEAQ (reference sequence). V lost 2 bases and J lost 5, with 15 bases in between. CDR3 region: CASSLSQRVRETQYF. The CDR3 region has the DNA TGTGCCAGCAGCTTATCCCAGAGGGTCCGGGAGACCCAGTACTTC.

This clonotype has at least ten counts. The V gene is TRBV11-2, the J gene TRBJ1-2; the D is unclear. Germline CDR1 and CDR2: SGHAT and FQNNGV. The CDR3 is made up of 11 amino acids. V was trimmed by 2 bases and J by 8 bases, leaving 6 bases between them. The CDR3 sequence: CASSLLGGYTF. The DNA of the CDR3 is TGTGCCAGCAGCTTACTTGGGGGCTACACCTTC.

In this sample, this clonotype turned up many times. The CDR3 spells CATSDPGLGGNYGYTF. CDR3 nucleotides: TGTGCCACCAGTGATCCAGGACTCGGGGGAAACTATGGCTACACCTTC. V is TRBV24-1 and J is TRBJ1-2, with D possibly being TRBD1 (5 bases). Looked up from germline, CDR1 is KGHDR and CDR2 is SFDVKD. The V and J ends lost 3 bases and 2 bases respectively, with 15 bases between them. CDR3 length equals 16 residues.

The chain's CDR3 is CASQGRIADEQFF. For the CDR3, the DNA is TGTGCCAGTCAGGGGAGGATTGCGGATGAGCAGTTCTTC. The J gene is TRBJ2-1, the V gene TRBV11-2; either TRBD1 or TRBD2 may fit D (6 bases each). This CDR3 comprises 13 residues. Germline V gene lookup returns CDR1 SGHAT and CDR2 FQNNGV. V was pared by 9 bases and J by 8 bases, with 17 bases between.

This clonotype appeared many times. One junction end does not reproduce the germline sequence, and a read error may be involved. This sequence joins TRBV5-1 and TRBJ2-7; 15 bases align to TRBD2. Germline V gene data show CDR1 as SGHRS and CDR2 as YFSETQ. This CDR3 has 15 amino acids. The CDR3 bases are TGTGCCAGCAGCCTCGGACTAGCGGGAGGGGGAGAGCAGTACTTC. It encodes CASSLGLAGGGEQYF.

This clonotype was seen at least ten times. J is TRBJ2-7 and V is TRBV28, with 7 bases lining up with TRBD1. The CDR3 runs to 15 residues. After removal of 5 bases from V and 4 bases from J, the junction contained 11 bases not matched to a gene. The germline V gene has CDR1 MDHEN and CDR2 SYDVKM. The CDR3 region has the DNA TGTGCCAGCAGTGCCCCAGGGGGTGTGCGGTACGAGCAGTACTTC. It encodes CASSAPGGVRYEQYF.

This clonotype was seen ten or more times. The genes are TRBV7-9 and TRBJ1-1, with a weak D call TRBD1 (5 bases). Germline CDR1 SEHNR, CDR2 FQNEAQ (reference sequence). This CDR3 has 14 amino acids. The V end lost 1 base, the J end lost 5 bases, and 11 bases lay between the germline ends. The CDR3 region is CASSLGIEGTEAFF. DNA for the CDR3: TGTGCCAGCAGCTTAGGAATAGAGGGGACTGAAGCTTTCTTT.

This clonotype was seen many times. The chain links TRBV19 to TRBJ1-5; D unresolved. The CDR3 is made up of 15 amino acids. The V and J ends lost 6 bases and 0 bases respectively, with 12 bases between them. Germline V gene lookup returns CDR1 LNHDA and CDR2 SQIVND (reference sequence). In DNA, the CDR3 is TGTGCCAGTAGCTCTCACCAAAATAGCAATCAGCCCCAGCATTTT. Its protein is CASSSHQNSNQPQHF.

The chain joins TRBV2 to TRBJ2-5; the D call may be TRBD1 or TRBD2 (5 bases each). Germline V CDR1 and CDR2: SNHLY, FYNNEI. The CDR3 covers 13 residues. The V gene lost 6 bases and the J gene lost 5 bases, with 13 bases spanning the gap. The CDR3 region has the DNA TGTGCCAGCAGGAAAGGGACGCGGGAGACCCAGTACTTC. Translated: CASRKGTRETQYF.

For this clonotype: Since a much larger clone is just one base distant, this may be a read error. The chain has TRBV12-3 or TRBV12-4 and TRBJ1-4, with TRBD1 matching 9 bases. Germline trimming cut 4 bases from V and 8 bases from J; bases unmatched to any gene: 5. There are 14 residues in the CDR3. CDR3 coding DNA: TGTGCCAGCAGTTACGGACAGGGGCGGGAAAAACTGTTTTTT. Translation gives CASSYGQGREKLFF.

This clonotype occurred many times. The chain carries TRBV11-3 and TRBJ2-1; TRBD2 might be the D (5 bases). This CDR3 has 14 amino acids. The V gene lost 2 bases and the J gene lost 9 bases, with 14 bases spanning the gap. Germline CDR1 SGHNT, CDR2 YENEEA. CDR3 in DNA: TGTGCCAGCAGCTTACGGGGTAGCCCTAGTGAGCAGTTCTTC. This encodes CASSLRGSPSEQFF.

This clonotype appeared many times. The chain carries TRBV7-8 and TRBJ2-7; perhaps TRBD1 as D (6 bases). The CDR3 consists of 15 residues. Per the germline V gene, CDR1 is SGHVS and CDR2 is FQNEAQ. V was pared by 1 base and J by 2 bases, with 12 bases between. CDR3: CASSLEPGETYEQYF. The DNA for the CDR3 is TGTGCCAGCAGCTTAGAGCCAGGGGAAACCTACGAGCAGTACTTC.

This clonotype was recorded many times. The V and J genes are TRBV7-6 and TRBJ1-1; D is possibly TRBD1 (5 bases). V lost 5 bases and J lost 2, with 12 bases in between. This CDR3 has 14 residues. Germline CDR1 is SGHVS and CDR2 is FNYEAQ. The CDR3 here is CASSRTQGNTEAFF. CDR3 DNA sequence: TGTGCCAGCAGCCGGACGCAGGGTAACACTGAAGCTTTCTTT. Full variable domain (remainder filled in from reference TRBV7-6 and TRBJ1-1): GAGVSQSPRYKVTKRGQDVALRCDPISGHVSLYWYRQALGQGPEFLTYFNYEAQQDKSGLPNDRFSAERPEGSISTLTIQRTEQRDSAMYRCASSRTQGNTEAFFGQGTRLTVV.

This clonotype occurred many times. The junction and the germline gene differ at one end; a read error may be behind it. The V call is TRBV11-2, the J call TRBJ2-3; tentative D call: TRBD2 (6 bases). CDR1 is SGHAT, CDR2 FQNNGV, per germline. This CDR3 comprises 16 residues. The CDR3 coding sequence is TGCGCCAGCAGCCAAGATGCGGGAAAGAGCACAGATACGCAGTATTTT. This sequence encodes CASSQDAGKSTDTQYF.